One sample yielded the 10 T cell receptor beta chains listed below, sequenced in a study of identical twins. MiXCR was run by TCRdb on the 5' RACE reads, yielding one entry per CDR3 protein. Found here are hundreds of thousands of distinct CDR3 sequences, about 7.5% of them singletons; the top ten hold under 7%. These data also featured in a second study, about yellow fever vaccine responses in identical twins.

The sequenced sample was CD8+ T cells sorted from blood. The receptor set was obtained from a woman between 18 and 29 years old in good health.

Here the CDR3 DNA reads TGTGCCAGCAGCTTAGCGCAGGGGGCGAGCACAGATACGCAGTATTTT. Translated, it gives CASSLAQGASTDTQYF. The chain employs TRBV7-9 and TRBJ2-3; 8 bases are shared with TRBD1. Germline values: CDR1 SEHNR, CDR2 FQNEAQ (reference sequence). This CDR3 region has 16 residues. The V gene end was trimmed by 0 bases and the J gene end by 0 bases; junction bases not matched to a gene: 2.

This clonotype showed up many times. The V and J genes are TRBV7-8 and TRBJ2-3; possibly TRBD1 for D (6 bases). CDR3 length equals 15 residues. Trimming took off 5 bases at V and 1 base at J, with 13 bases between the two ends. Germline CDR1 SGHVS, CDR2 FQNEAQ. CDR3 sequence reads: CASSPDGQRTDTQYF. In DNA, the CDR3 is TGTGCCAGCAGCCCTGACGGACAGCGCACAGATACGCAGTATTTT.

Here the CDR3 reads CASSINPKTYEQYF. The CDR3 region has the DNA TGTGCCAGTAGTATTAATCCCAAAACCTACGAGCAGTACTTC. The chain couples TRBV19 to TRBJ2-7; D call uncertain. This CDR3 comprises 14 residues. V dropped 3 bases and J dropped 2 bases, with 11 bases sitting between them. Germline V gene sequence: CDR1 LNHDA, CDR2 SQIVND (reference sequence).

This clonotype was counted at least ten times. The rearrangement links TRBV7-9 to TRBJ2-5; D possibly corresponds to TRBD1 (5 bases). From germline, CDR1 is SEHNR and CDR2 FQNEAQ (reference sequence). CDR3 size: 15 residues. Trimming stripped 5 bases from V and 3 bases from J, with 16 bases between. The CDR3 spells CASSKGAGAKETQYF. CDR3 DNA sequence: TGTGCCAGCAGCAAAGGAGCTGGGGCCAAAGAGACCCAGTACTTC.

This clonotype has only a few counts. This chain links TRBV6-1 with TRBJ2-1; possible D gene TRBD2, 7 bases. Germline V lookup: CDR1 MNHNS, CDR2 SASEGT. CDR3 length: 13 amino acids. Trimming left V 8 bases short and J 2 bases short, with 10 bases between. The CDR3 loop reads CASGGATYNEQFF. CDR3 coding DNA: TGTGCCAGCGGGGGGGCAACCTACAATGAGCAGTTCTTC.

This clonotype was observed many times. The chain links TRBV6-1 to TRBJ2-5; 7 bases match TRBD2. In germline, CDR1 is MNHNS, CDR2 SASEGT. This CDR3 comprises 15 residues. The junction had 4 bases not matched to a gene; V was cut back by 3 bases and J by 0 bases. The CDR3 loop reads CASSDLSGDQETQYF. CDR3 nucleotides: TGTGCCAGCAGTGACCTGAGCGGGGACCAAGAGACCCAGTACTTC.

This clonotype was seen more than once but under ten times. The rearrangement uses TRBV5-4 and TRBJ2-7; a weak D match, TRBD1 (5 bases). The ends were cut back, 1 base at V and 3 bases at J, with 14 bases in the middle. CDR3 length equals 15 residues. Germline V CDR1 and CDR2: SGHNT, YYREEE (reference sequence). The DNA of the CDR3 is TGTGCCAGCAGCTTGCCTCAGGGCTCCTTCTACGAGCAGTACGTC. This encodes CASSLPQGSFYEQYV.

The chain recombines TRBV20-1 with TRBJ2-1; 7 bases are a match to TRBD1. This CDR3 is 15 amino acids long. The trim removed 4 bases at V and 3 bases at J, leaving 9 bases unmatched. Germline loops: CDR1 DFQATT, CDR2 SNEGSKA (reference sequence). The CDR3 DNA sequence: TGCAGTGCTACCACTACCGACAGGGTCTACAATGAGCAGTTCTTC. Translating it yields CSATTTDRVYNEQFF.

This clonotype was found many times. V gene TRBV28 combines with J gene TRBJ2-7; TRBD2 aligns across 13 bases. The length of the CDR3 is 14 residues. With V trimmed by 6 bases and J by 2 bases, 1 base remained unmatched. Looked up from germline, CDR1 is MDHEN and CDR2 is SYDVKM. The CDR3 is CASRGLAGTYEQYF. The CDR3 DNA is TGTGCCAGCAGGGGACTAGCGGGAACCTACGAGCAGTACTTC. The complete variable domain, with remaining parts taken from reference TRBV28 and TRBJ2-7, reads DVKVTQSSRYLVKRTGEKVFLECVQDMDHENMFWYRQDPGLGLRLIYFSYDVKMKEKGDIPEGYSVSREKKERFSLILESASTNQTSMYLCASRGLAGTYEQYFGPGTRLTVT.

This clonotype was observed many times. The chain is built from TRBV18 and TRBJ2-5; D may be TRBD2 (5 bases). Germline CDR1 is KGHSH and CDR2 is LQKENI. This CDR3 is 16 amino acids long. Trimming took off 2 bases at V and 1 base at J, with 14 bases between the two ends. The CDR3 region is CASSPTAGLIQETQYF. The DNA for the CDR3 is TGTGCCAGCTCACCAACGGCAGGACTTATCCAAGAGACCCAGTACTTC.